The clone carrying this T cell receptor beta chain has just a few counts. No antigen is known for it. The entry originates in a study of beta chain features in type 1 diabetes. Findings and limits, study-wide: Shortening of TCRB CDR3s, moderate but significant, appeared in all four CD4+ subsets of Type 1 diabetes patients.

Sequenced material consisted of expressed TCRB transcripts (all of the isolated RNA was reverse transcribed). Method: immunoSEQ multiplex PCR; TCRdb's copy keeps in-frame clones and lacks some. The profile shows 300,000 to 400,000 clones, roughly 14% of them singletons. Germline values: CDR1 LGHNA, CDR2 YNFKEQ. Trimming took 6 bases from V and 0 from J, leaving 14 bases between them. This CDR3 has 16 residues. Sequencing was performed on naive CD4+ T cells from blood. J is TRBJ1-4 and V is TRBV4-2; D remains unclear. This TCR came from a woman younger than 35 with type 1 diabetes. CDR3: CASSPGRAATNEKLFF. The CDR3 region has the DNA TGTGCCAGCAGTCCGGGGAGGGCCGCAACTAATGAAAAACTGTTTTTT.